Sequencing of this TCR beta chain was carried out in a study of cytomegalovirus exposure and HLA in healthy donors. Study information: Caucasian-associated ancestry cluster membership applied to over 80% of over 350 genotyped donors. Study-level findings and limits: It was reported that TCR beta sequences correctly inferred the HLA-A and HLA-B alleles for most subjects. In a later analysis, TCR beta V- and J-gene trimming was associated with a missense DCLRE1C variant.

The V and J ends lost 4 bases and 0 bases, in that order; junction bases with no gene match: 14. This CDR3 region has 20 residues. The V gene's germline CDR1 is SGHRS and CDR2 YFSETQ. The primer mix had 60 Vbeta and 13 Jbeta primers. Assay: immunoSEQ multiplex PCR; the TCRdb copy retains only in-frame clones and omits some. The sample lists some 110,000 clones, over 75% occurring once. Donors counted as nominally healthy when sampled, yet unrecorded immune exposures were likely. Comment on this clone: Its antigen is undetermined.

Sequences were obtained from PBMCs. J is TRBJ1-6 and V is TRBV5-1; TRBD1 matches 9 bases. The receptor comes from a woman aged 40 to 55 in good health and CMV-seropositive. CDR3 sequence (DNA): TGCGCCAGCAGCATGTGGCCCCCCGGGACAGGGAGCTCCTATAATTCACCCCTCCACTTT. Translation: CASSMWPPGTGSSYNSPLHF.